The 31 T cell receptor beta chains reported below all come from one sample, sequenced in a study of cytomegalovirus exposure and HLA in healthy donors. The assay was immunoSEQ multiplex PCR, and TCRdb's table has in-frame clones only and misses some. The sample shows fewer than 350,000 clones, 85% to 90% of them seen only once. The source material was PBMCs. The source is a woman aged 18-29 years in good health and CMV-seronegative.

The chain recombines TRBV30 with TRBJ1-2; a weak D match, TRBD1 (5 bases). CDR1 and CDR2 (germline): GTSNPN, SVGIG (reference sequence). CDR3 length: 14 amino acids. The ends were cut back, 3 bases at V and 5 bases at J, with 16 bases in the middle. CDR3 region: CAWSADSRFYGYTF. CDR3 bases: TGTGCCTGGAGCGCTGACAGTCGTTTTTATGGCTACACCTTC.

J is TRBJ2-7 and V is TRBV6-1, with unresolved D. Trimming removed 3 bases at V and 2 bases at J, with 2 bases between. This CDR3 region has 11 residues. Germline V lookup: CDR1 MNHNS, CDR2 SASEGT. Here the CDR3 reads CASSDTYEQYF. For the CDR3, the DNA is TGTGCCAGCAGTGATACCTACGAGCAGTACTTC.

J is TRBJ2-3 and V is TRBV28; 8 positions agree with TRBD2. The J segment lost 1 base and the V segment lost 5 bases, leaving 2 bases of the junction unmatched. The CDR3 loop spans 14 amino acids. CDR1 MDHEN and CDR2 SYDVKM come from the germline V gene. The CDR3 sequence: CASSQTSGTDTQYF. DNA for the CDR3: TGTGCCAGCAGTCAGACTAGCGGCACAGATACGCAGTATTTT.

The CDR3 spells CASSLRQGIISNQPQHF. Here the CDR3 DNA reads TGTGCCAGCAGTTTAAGACAGGGAATTATTAGCAATCAGCCCCAGCATTTT. J is TRBJ1-5 and V is TRBV28, with TRBD1 matching 7 bases. The CDR3 is 17 amino acids. Germline CDR1 and CDR2: MDHEN and SYDVKM. V shed 2 bases, J shed 0 bases, and the junction held 7 bases outside the gene matches.

V is TRBV2 and J is TRBJ2-7, with D maybe TRBD2 (6 bases). Germline V CDR1 and CDR2: SNHLY, FYNNEI. The CDR3 extends over 14 amino acids. Trimming cost V 5 bases and J 5 bases, with 16 bases left between them. CDR3 bases: TGTGCCAGCAGTTCGGAGGGATTCGGGGACGAGCAGTACTTC. This translates into CASSSEGFGDEQYF.

The V call is TRBV6-1, the J call TRBJ1-5, with a tentative D call TRBD1 (6 bases). The CDR3 extends over 15 amino acids. Trimming cost V 4 bases and J 3 bases, with 13 bases left between them. Germline V gives CDR1 MNHNS, CDR2 SASEGT. The CDR3 is CASSVTGIPNQPQHF. CDR3 DNA: TGTGCCAGCAGTGTAACAGGGATCCCCAATCAGCCCCAGCATTTT.

The chain couples TRBV6-5 to TRBJ1-2; no clear D. The V and J ends lost 5 bases and 4 bases respectively, with 11 bases between them. Germline CDR1 reads MNHEY; CDR2 reads SVGAGI. This CDR3 is 13 amino acids long. The CDR3 protein is CASSRRSFYGYTF. The CDR3 DNA reads as TGTGCCAGCAGTCGTAGATCGTTCTATGGCTACACCTTC.

This clone was found a few times. This chain links TRBV10-1 with TRBJ2-7; D call uncertain. Per germline, CDR1 WNHNN and CDR2 SYGVQD (reference sequence). The CDR3 extends over 13 amino acids. V was trimmed by 4 bases and J by 3 bases, leaving 10 bases between them. The CDR3 loop is CASSATRSYEQYF. In DNA, the CDR3 is TGCGCCAGCAGTGCGACACGAAGCTACGAGCAGTACTTC.

The V and J genes are TRBV7-3 and TRBJ2-3; 7 bases fit TRBD2. Germline loops: CDR1 SGHTA, CDR2 FQGTGA. The CDR3 has 16 residues. The ends lost 0 bases at V and 2 bases at J; junction bases unmatched: 5. The CDR3 nucleotides read TGTGCCAGCAGCTTAACGGGGGGGGGAATCACAGATACGCAGTATTTT. This translates into CASSLTGGGITDTQYF.

The chain recombines TRBV11-2 with TRBJ2-7; unclear D gene. With 1 base removed from V and 2 bases from J, the gap between germline ends came to 3 bases. Germline lookup yields CDR1 SGHAT and CDR2 FQNNGV. CDR3 length: 12 amino acids. This CDR3 is CASSLAAYEQYF. CDR3 bases: TGTGCCAGCAGCTTAGCAGCCTACGAGCAGTACTTC.

V and J are TRBV19 and TRBJ1-1; D unresolved. The V gene's germline CDR1 is LNHDA and CDR2 SQIVND (reference sequence). V was shortened by 3 bases and J by 0 bases, with 8 bases between the two germline ends. This CDR3 region has 14 residues. CDR3 protein: CASSIGSVNTEAFF. The CDR3 DNA is TGTGCCAGTAGTATCGGCAGCGTGAACACTGAAGCTTTCTTT.

The V and J genes are TRBV7-2 and TRBJ1-2, with 7 bases identical to TRBD1. Germline-derived CDR1 and CDR2 are SGHTA and FQGNSA. V dropped 4 bases and J dropped 0; count of bases not matched to a gene: 2. The CDR3 sequence is 14 residues long. CDR3 loop: CASSSTGANYGYTF. The CDR3 DNA follows: TGTGCCAGCAGCTCAACAGGGGCTAACTATGGCTACACCTTC.

V usage is TRBV9 and J usage is TRBJ2-1, with no clear D. The V gene lost 0 bases and the J gene lost 7 bases, with 11 bases spanning the gap. Germline CDR1 is SGDLS and CDR2 is YYNGEE. The length of the CDR3 is 14 residues. The CDR3 protein is CASSVGGSENEQFF. DNA for the CDR3: TGTGCCAGCAGCGTAGGAGGATCGGAGAATGAGCAGTTCTTC.

This clone was detected only once. This rearrangement joins TRBV4-2 to TRBJ2-1; 12 bases agree with TRBD2. This CDR3 contains 17 residues. Germline CDR1 and CDR2: LGHNA and YNFKEQ. V lost 0 bases, J lost 8 bases, and 8 bases stayed unmatched. CDR3 amino acids: CASSQEAASGRGDEQFF. The CDR3 DNA is TGTGCCAGCAGCCAAGAGGCGGCTAGCGGGAGGGGGGATGAGCAGTTCTTC.

The chain uses TRBV14 and TRBJ1-2; 11 bases align to TRBD1. The length of the CDR3 is 15 residues. V lost 5 bases to trimming and J lost 5 bases; unmatched junction nucleotides: 7. Germline V lookup: CDR1 SGHDN, CDR2 FVKESK. The CDR3 is CASSGQGARGYGYTF. In DNA, the CDR3 is TGTGCCAGCAGCGGACAGGGGGCGCGGGGTTATGGCTACACCTTC.

V usage is TRBV7-8 and J usage is TRBJ1-1; the D gene is possibly TRBD1 (5 bases). CDR3 size: 11 residues. V was pared by 5 bases and J by 10 bases, with 11 bases between. Germline-derived CDR1 and CDR2 are SGHVS and FQNEAQ. The CDR3, as DNA: TGTGCCAGCAGCCAAATCAGGGCAGCTTTCTTT. It translates to CASSQIRAAFF.

The chain has TRBV5-1 and TRBJ2-1, with 8 nucleotides matching TRBD1. The V segment lost 3 bases and the J segment 10 bases; nucleotides outside the gene matches: 18. The CDR3 length is 17 residues. Germline V lookup: CDR1 SGHRS, CDR2 YFSETQ. The CDR3 bases are TGCGCCAGCAGCTATCCGTTTGCAGGGGGCGCAATAGGGGAGCAGTTCTTC. Translated, it gives CASSYPFAGGAIGEQFF.

In this sample, this clone turned up once. V is TRBV11-2 and J is TRBJ2-7; D is ambiguous. Germline V gene sequence: CDR1 SGHAT, CDR2 FQNNGV. V was trimmed by 5 bases and J by 3 bases, leaving 5 bases between them. This CDR3 has 11 residues. CDR3 sequence reads: CASSANYEQYF. The CDR3 nucleotides read TGTGCCAGCAGCGCGAACTACGAGCAGTACTTC.

The J gene is TRBJ2-1, the V gene TRBV5-1, with 10 bases aligning to TRBD2. Germline V gene sequence: CDR1 SGHRS, CDR2 YFSETQ. The junction had 8 bases not matched to a gene; V was cut back by 5 bases and J by 0 bases. This CDR3 comprises 17 residues. The CDR3 reads CASSPAAGGSSYNEQFF. The CDR3 nucleotides are TGCGCCAGCAGTCCTGCAGCGGGAGGGAGCTCCTACAATGAGCAGTTCTTC.

The J gene is TRBJ2-1, the V gene TRBV15, with 8 bases aligning to TRBD1. This CDR3 has 16 amino acids. CDR1 LNHNV and CDR2 YYDKDF come from the germline V gene (reference sequence). The J segment lost 0 bases and the V segment lost 2 bases, leaving 3 bases of the junction unmatched. The DNA for the CDR3 is TGTGCCACCAGCAGAACCGACAGGGGCTCCTACAATGAGCAGTTCTTC. The encoded protein is CATSRTDRGSYNEQFF.

In its sample, this clone was seen once. The chain couples TRBV28 to TRBJ2-2; 8 bases fit TRBD2. This CDR3 contains 13 residues. V was pared by 6 bases and J by 5 bases, with 2 bases of the junction left unmatched. Germline V lookup: CDR1 MDHEN, CDR2 SYDVKM. DNA of the CDR3: TGTGCCAGCAGGTCTAGCGGGACCGGGGAGCTGTTTTTT. Translated, it gives CASRSSGTGELFF.

V is TRBV7-2 and J is TRBJ2-7; TRBD2 aligns across 10 bases. The CDR3 has 16 amino acids. Germline assignment: CDR1 SGHTA and CDR2 FQGNSA. Unmatched junction bases numbered 8, after V lost 0 bases and J lost 6 bases. CDR3 in DNA: TGTGCCAGCAGCTTAGCGGGCCTAGCGGGAGTTAGCGAGCAGTACTTC. As protein: CASSLAGLAGVSEQYF.

This chain uses TRBV25-1 with TRBJ1-4, with TRBD1 as a possible D gene (5 bases). The V end was cut by 1 base, the J end by 0 bases, with 9 bases between. This CDR3 is 16 amino acids long. Germline V gene data show CDR1 as MGHDK and CDR2 as SYGVNS. In DNA, the CDR3 is TGTGCCAGCAGTGAATGGACGACAGCAACTAATGAAAAACTGTTTTTT. Protein: CASSEWTTATNEKLFF.

A single count supports this clone. The chain links TRBV11-2 to TRBJ2-7; 8 nucleotides line up with TRBD1. Germline CDR1 SGHAT, CDR2 FQNNGV. The CDR3 consists of 16 residues. After removal of 6 bases from V and 7 bases from J, the junction contained 17 bases not matched to a gene. CDR3 region: CASSLRTGTGLYEQYF. CDR3 nucleotides: TGTGCCAGCAGTCTTAGAACCGGGACAGGCCTGTATGAGCAGTACTTC.

Written as DNA, the CDR3 is TGTGCCAGCTCACTCCCCGGCGGTGAGACCCAGTACTTC. Amino acid sequence: CASSLPGGETQYF. The chain carries TRBV18 and TRBJ2-5; D unclear. Germline V lookup: CDR1 KGHSH, CDR2 LQKENI. Trimming removed 4 bases from V and 5 bases from J, with 11 bases in between. The CDR3 spans 13 residues. The full variable domain, rest sourced from reference TRBV18 and TRBJ2-5, is NAGVMQNPRHLVRRRGQEARLRCSPMKGHSHVYWYRQLPEEGLKFMVYLQKENIIDESGMPKERFSAEFPKEGPSILRIQQVVRGDSAAYFCASSLPGGETQYFGPGTRLLVL.

Here the CDR3 DNA reads TGTGCCAGTATCGCCAGGGGGAACACTGAAGCTTTCTTT. As protein: CASIARGNTEAFF. This rearrangement joins TRBV19 to TRBJ1-1; a possible D gene is TRBD1 (6 bases). The CDR3 totals 13 residues. Deletions cut 7 bases from V and 1 base from J, with 10 bases between. CDR1 and CDR2 from the germline V gene are LNHDA and SQIVND (reference sequence).

The rearrangement links TRBV2 to TRBJ1-2; possibly TRBD1 for D (6 bases). V shed 1 base and J shed 4 bases, with 10 bases lying between them. The CDR3 sequence is 14 residues long. Germline loops: CDR1 SNHLY, CDR2 FYNNEI. Written as DNA, the CDR3 is TGTGCCAGCAGTGAAGGGCGACAGGCCTATGGCTACACCTTC. Protein product: CASSEGRQAYGYTF.

CDR3 amino acids: CASRDSDRNTEAFF. The CDR3 DNA is TGTGCCAGCAGAGACTCCGACAGGAACACTGAAGCTTTCTTT. The chain uses TRBV28 and TRBJ1-1; tentatively, D is TRBD1 (5 bases). Germline V gene data show CDR1 as MDHEN and CDR2 as SYDVKM. The germline V and J ends were trimmed by 6 bases and 1 base, with 12 bases remaining between them. The length of the CDR3 is 14 residues.

This clone was counted a single time. V is TRBV5-1 and J is TRBJ1-1; D is perhaps TRBD1 (5 bases). V gave up 4 bases and J gave up 1 base, with 11 bases separating them. The germline V gene has CDR1 SGHRS and CDR2 YFSETQ. The CDR3 has 14 amino acids. The CDR3 region has the DNA TGCGCCAGCAGCGGCTTGGGGGGGAACACTGAAGCTTTCTTT. It codes for CASSGLGGNTEAFF.

The genes are TRBV28 and TRBJ1-4, with TRBD1 matching over 11 bases. Germline CDR1 MDHEN, CDR2 SYDVKM. The V gene end was trimmed by 8 bases and the J gene end by 6 bases; junction bases not matched to a gene: 5. The CDR3 is made up of 14 amino acids. CDR3 sequence: CASGQGADDEKLFF. In DNA form, the CDR3 reads TGTGCCAGCGGACAGGGGGCAGATGATGAAAAACTGTTTTTT.

This chain uses TRBV2 with TRBJ2-7, with TRBD2 as a possible D gene (5 bases). The CDR3 is 14 residues long. The germline V gene encodes CDR1 SNHLY and CDR2 FYNNEI. Trimming left V 5 bases short and J 2 bases short, with 13 bases between. The CDR3 spells CASSFDGVPYEQYF. In nucleotides, the CDR3 is TGTGCCAGCAGTTTCGACGGGGTCCCCTACGAGCAGTACTTC.